These T cell receptor beta chains were read from a single sample in a study of early T cells in non-severe SARS-CoV-2 infection. TCRdb ran MiXCR on the 5' RACE reads and lists one entry per CDR3 protein. The data contain 30,000 to 45,000 distinct CDR3 sequences, roughly 5.4% of them singletons. Sequencing was done on a sample of whole blood. These receptor sequences come from an adult who was a healthcare worker with PCR-confirmed SARS-CoV-2 infection or an uninfected control (not recorded which). Both conserved end residues are part of each CDR3. D genes are given only for firm matches. Only part of the rows carry a size: once, few, many, or a class if the clone is expanded.

CASSPAGAGGYEQYF	TGTGCCAGCAGCCCTGCTGGGGCGGGGGGTTACGAGCAGTACTTC	many	TRBV3-1	TRBJ2-7	TRBD2
CASNEPLGQENTEAFF	TGTGCCAGCAACGAACCCCTGGGACAGGAGAACACTGAAGCTTTCTTT	many	TRBV2	TRBJ1-1	TRBD1
CASSLGLGADTQYF	TGTGCCAGCAGCCTGGGACTCGGCGCCGATACGCAGTATTTT	few	TRBV6-1	TRBJ2-3	NA
CASSFRIHEQYF	TGTGCCAGCAGTTTTAGAATTCACGAGCAGTACTTC	many	TRBV12-3/TRBV12-4	TRBJ2-7	NA
CASSLGQGTETQYF	TGTGCCAGCAGCTTAGGGCAGGGGACCGAGACCCAGTACTTC	few	TRBV7-2	TRBJ2-5	NA
CASSRLQGTEAFF	TGTGCCAGCAGTCGATTACAGGGTACTGAAGCTTTCTTT	many	TRBV12-3/TRBV12-4	TRBJ1-1	NA
CASSLGTGTRDTQYF	TGTGCCAGCAGCTTGGGGACAGGGACAAGAGATACGCAGTATTTT	few	TRBV5-4	TRBJ2-3	TRBD1
CATSRTGTYNEQFF	TGTGCCACCAGTCGAACCGGGACCTACAATGAGCAGTTCTTC	few	TRBV24-1	TRBJ2-1	NA
CASSLRLDHGYTF	TGTGCCAGCAGCCTGAGGTTGGACCACGGCTACACCTTC	NA	TRBV14	TRBJ1-2	NA
CASSLATYQETQYF	TGTGCCAGCAGCTTGGCTACGTACCAAGAGACCCAGTACTTC	few	TRBV5-8	TRBJ2-5	NA
CASSTGYVFGYTF	TGTGCCAGCAGTACAGGCTATGTTTTTGGCTACACCTTC	many	TRBV7-2	TRBJ1-2	NA